These 30 T cell receptor beta chains share one sample of origin, sequenced in a study of human T cells and chemical hapten exposure (dated by TCRdb to about 2021). In the paper's terms, the time point label means: pre-sensitization, week 0. In light of the paper, this sample's treatment or condition label describes: therapeutic diphenylcyclopropenone sensitization with weekly scalp DPC. Preparation of the library involved RACE. This sample was sequenced with a NextSeq 500. TCRdb passed the public sequencing reads through fastp at Q25 and MiXCR, retaining productive beta sequences. CDR3 protein sequences are deduplicated, and each keeps its most common genes and DNA. The sample records some 400,000 distinct CDR3 sequences, roughly 5% of which are singletons. The leading ten clones occupy around 2.6% of the sample. The specimen comprised whole blood, sampled in connection with sensitization to the hapten diphenylcyclopropenone (DPC). The receptors come from a woman between 50 and 59 years old with alopecia areata. Some clones in this sample may be carry-over from other donors' samples.

This clonotype showed up many times. The J gene is TRBJ1-5, the V gene TRBV29-1; D not resolved. The germline V gene has CDR1 SQVTM and CDR2 ANQGSEA. This CDR3 spans 14 amino acids. Trimming shortened V by 7 bases and J by 1 base, and 14 bases separated the two germline ends. The CDR3 coding sequence is TGCAGCGAAAGCGAAACCCCGAGCAATCAGCCCCAGCATTTT. Protein sequence: CSESETPSNQPQHF.

The chain carries TRBV28 and TRBJ1-1; tentatively, D is TRBD1 (6 bases). Trimming removed 6 bases from V and 7 bases from J, with 18 bases in between. CDR3 length: 14 residues. Per germline, CDR1 MDHEN and CDR2 SYDVKM. CDR3 amino acids: CASSHGAGGVEAFF. For the CDR3, the DNA is TGTGCCAGCAGCCACGGGGCGGGGGGCGTTGAAGCTTTCTTT.

V gene TRBV7-2 combines with J gene TRBJ1-5; perhaps TRBD1 as D (5 bases). CDR1 SGHTA and CDR2 FQGNSA come from the germline V gene. The CDR3 extends over 15 amino acids. Trimming took 1 base from V and 7 from J, leaving 14 bases between them. This CDR3 is CASSLVSGEGQPQHF. CDR3 in DNA: TGTGCCAGCAGCTTAGTTTCGGGGGAAGGGCAGCCCCAGCATTTT. Full variable domain (rest looked up from reference TRBV7-2 and TRBJ1-5): GAGVSQSPSNKVTEKGKDVELRCDPISGHTALYWYRQSLGQGLEFLIYFQGNSAPDKSGLPSDRFSAERTGGSVSTLTIQRTQQEDSAVYLCASSLVSGEGQPQHFGDGTRLSIL.

This clonotype was counted a few times. V gene TRBV9 combines with J gene TRBJ2-3; 7 bases agree with TRBD1. CDR1 and CDR2 (germline): SGDLS, YYNGEE. CDR3 length: 13 amino acids. Trimming removed 4 bases from V and 7 bases from J; junction bases left unmatched: 6. CDR3 sequence: CASSPTGTNTQYF. CDR3 DNA: TGTGCCAGCAGCCCGACAGGGACGAATACGCAGTATTTT.

In this sample, this clonotype turned up many times. This chain uses TRBV21-1 with TRBJ2-7; the D call of TRBD2 is as the table states it, not checked on the DNA. TRBV21-1 is shown as a pseudogene. This CDR3 is built from 13 residues. The CDR3 region has the DNA TGTGCCAGCAGCAAACTAGCGGACTACGAGCAGTACTTC. Encoded protein: CASSKLADYEQYF.

This clonotype showed up many times. This chain uses TRBV6-6 with TRBJ1-5; D may be TRBD1 (6 bases). From germline, CDR1 is MNHNY and CDR2 SVGAGI (reference sequence). Trimming took 8 bases from V and 4 from J, leaving 15 bases between them. This CDR3 is built from 14 residues. Written as DNA, the CDR3 is TGTGCCAGCCGGAATTGGCAGGGGAATCAGCCCCAGCATTTT. Its translation: CASRNWQGNQPQHF.

This clonotype has a count of ten or more. The chain uses TRBV12-3 or TRBV12-4 and TRBJ2-3, with 7 bases identical to TRBD2. The ends lost 6 bases at V and 4 bases at J; junction bases unmatched: 10. This CDR3 comprises 15 residues. The CDR3: CASRISGGRSDTQYF. The CDR3 DNA is TGTGCCAGCAGGATCTCCGGGGGGAGGTCAGATACGCAGTATTTT.

This clonotype was seen repeatedly, ten times or more. The DNA of the CDR3 is TGCAGCGTTGACGGGGACCCTGGGGAAAAACTGTTTTTT. Protein product: CSVDGDPGEKLFF. The chain is built from TRBV29-1 and TRBJ1-4; TRBD1 is a possible D gene (5 bases). Germline CDR1 reads SQVTM; CDR2 reads ANQGSEA. V shed 3 bases and J shed 8 bases, with 13 bases lying between them. CDR3 length equals 13 residues.

This clonotype has ten or more counts. This sequence joins TRBV6-6 and TRBJ1-5; D is unresolved. This CDR3 has 14 amino acids. The germline V and J ends were trimmed by 2 bases and 1 base, with 6 bases remaining between them. Germline V gene data show CDR1 as MNHNY and CDR2 as SVGAGI (reference sequence). In DNA form, the CDR3 reads TGTGCCAGCAGTTACGAGAGGAGCAATCAGCCCCAGCATTTT. Protein sequence: CASSYERSNQPQHF.

This clonotype was seen a handful of times. The chain couples TRBV12-3 or TRBV12-4 to TRBJ2-1; 9 nucleotides match TRBD2. The CDR3 totals 18 residues. V shed 7 bases and J 0 bases; nucleotides not matched to a gene: 13. In DNA form, the CDR3 reads TGTGCCAGCATTGGGGGGCGGGAGGGCCAGGGCTCCTACAATGAGCAGTTCTTC. It encodes CASIGGREGQGSYNEQFF.

This clonotype was seen ten or more times. V and J are TRBV3-1 and TRBJ2-3, with 9 bases matching TRBD2. This CDR3 spans 15 amino acids. With V trimmed by 5 bases and J by 5 bases, 8 bases remained unmatched. The germline CDR1 and CDR2 sequences are LGHDT and YNNKEL (reference sequence). CDR3 sequence reads: CASSSNGREGDTQYF. The CDR3, as DNA: TGTGCCAGCAGCTCCAATGGGCGGGAGGGAGATACGCAGTATTTT.

This clonotype was observed at least ten times. This chain links TRBV3-1 with TRBJ1-5; 10 bases agree with TRBD1. This CDR3 has 18 residues. The J segment lost 0 bases and the V segment lost 5 bases, leaving 10 bases of the junction unmatched. Germline V lookup: CDR1 LGHDT, CDR2 YNNKEL (reference sequence). The CDR3 nucleotides read TGTGCCAGCAGCTCCGGGACAGGGGCTGGGCCTAGCAATCAGCCCCAGCATTTT. It is translated as CASSSGTGAGPSNQPQHF.

This clonotype was counted ten times or more. This chain connects TRBV7-9 to TRBJ2-1; D remains ambiguous. This CDR3 contains 15 residues. Germline V gene lookup returns CDR1 SEHNR and CDR2 FQNEAQ (reference sequence). V was shortened by 2 bases and J by 0 bases, with 8 bases between the two germline ends. The CDR3 DNA sequence: TGTGCCAGCAGCTTATCGTCCCCCTCCTACAATGAGCAGTTCTTC. This gives the protein CASSLSSPSYNEQFF.

This clonotype was found many times. The V and J genes are TRBV30 and TRBJ2-7; tentative D call: TRBD2 (6 bases). This CDR3 has 13 amino acids. Germline lookup yields CDR1 GTSNPN and CDR2 SVGIG (reference sequence). Trimming took 5 bases from V and 2 from J, leaving 13 bases between them. CDR3: CAWWGTGTYEQYF. For the CDR3, the DNA is TGTGCCTGGTGGGGGACTGGGACCTACGAGCAGTACTTC.

This clonotype came up a few times. The DNA of the CDR3 is TGCAGCGGGTCAGACAACACTGAAGCTTTCTTT. Amino acid sequence: CSGSDNTEAFF. The rearrangement uses TRBV29-1 and TRBJ1-1; D is uncertain. Trimming left V 7 bases short and J 2 bases short, with 8 bases between. The CDR3 consists of 11 residues. Germline V CDR1 and CDR2: SQVTM, ANQGSEA.

This clonotype was picked up many times. The chain carries TRBV5-1 and TRBJ2-7; D remains unclear. Germline V CDR1 and CDR2: SGHRS, YFSETQ. V was shortened by 3 bases and J by 6 bases, with 7 bases between the two germline ends. CDR3 length: 11 residues. The CDR3 is CASSSGPEQYF. CDR3 DNA sequence: TGCGCCAGCAGCTCCGGACCCGAGCAGTACTTC.

The rearrangement joins TRBV3-1 to TRBJ1-1, with D unclear. The ends were cut back, 1 base at V and 7 bases at J, with 13 bases in the middle. Germline values: CDR1 LGHDT, CDR2 YNNKEL (reference sequence). The length of the CDR3 is 14 residues. CDR3 sequence: CASSQASEGVEAFF. The CDR3 coding sequence is TGTGCCAGCAGCCAAGCATCGGAGGGCGTTGAAGCTTTCTTT.

This clonotype was counted ten times or more. The rearrangement links TRBV10-1 to TRBJ2-5; a possible D gene is TRBD2 (5 bases). In germline, CDR1 is WNHNN, CDR2 SYGVQD (reference sequence). This CDR3 is 16 amino acids long. The V and J ends lost 3 bases and 0 bases respectively, with 14 bases between them. Written as DNA, the CDR3 is TGCGCCAGCAGTGATGAGGGTAGCGCCTACCAAGAGACCCAGTACTTC. This translates into CASSDEGSAYQETQYF.

Ten or more counts support this clonotype. The chain combines TRBV4-3 with TRBJ2-3, with 7 bases that match TRBD2. CDR3 length: 16 amino acids. The V gene's germline CDR1 is LGHNA and CDR2 YSLEER. The trim removed 4 bases at V and 0 bases at J, leaving 7 bases unmatched. In DNA, the CDR3 is TGCGCCAGCAGCCGAGGGGACTATCAGAGCACAGATACGCAGTATTTT. This translates into CASSRGDYQSTDTQYF.

The rearrangement links TRBV29-1 to TRBJ1-1; TRBD1 agrees at 8 bases. The CDR3 length is 14 residues. V trimming: 0 bases; J trimming: 0 bases; junction bases outside the gene matches: 0. Germline V CDR1 and CDR2: SQVTM, ANQGSEA. The CDR3 DNA is TGCAGCGTTGAAGAGGACAGGGTGAACACTGAAGCTTTCTTT. Its translation is CSVEEDRVNTEAFF.

This chain links TRBV7-6 with TRBJ2-1; D assignment may be TRBD1 or TRBD2 (7 bases each). The CDR3 runs 17 residues. Germline CDR1 SGHVS, CDR2 FNYEAQ. V lost 1 base and J lost 6, with 19 bases in between. The CDR3 sequence is CASSLEAGGGFPNEQFF. CDR3 nucleotide sequence: TGTGCCAGCAGCTTAGAGGCAGGGGGGGGCTTCCCCAATGAGCAGTTCTTC.

This sequence joins TRBV30 and TRBJ1-3; 8 bases are a match to TRBD1. J gave up 1 base and V 1 base, and 3 bases lay outside the gene matches. Germline CDR1 is GTSNPN and CDR2 is SVGIG (reference sequence). This CDR3 is built from 15 residues. The CDR3 coding sequence is TGTGCCTGGAGTGAGGGACAGGCTTCTGGAAACACCATATATTTT. Its protein product is CAWSEGQASGNTIYF.

CDR3 nucleotide sequence: TGTGCCACCAGTGACTCCACACTTGACGGTAGCAATCAGCCCCAGCATTTT. Its protein is CATSDSTLDGSNQPQHF. The chain couples TRBV24-1 to TRBJ1-5; the D is unclear. The CDR3 has 17 residues. Trimming pared 4 bases from V and 0 bases from J, leaving 15 bases between. The V gene's germline CDR1 is KGHDR and CDR2 SFDVKD.

The J gene is TRBJ2-5, the V gene TRBV30, with TRBD2 identical over 14 bases. CDR1 is GTSNPN and CDR2 is SVGIG in the germline V gene (reference sequence). After removal of 4 bases from V and 4 bases from J, the junction contained 5 bases not matched to a gene. The CDR3 covers 15 residues. This CDR3 reads CAWTGTSGRRETQYF. In DNA, the CDR3 is TGTGCCTGGACAGGGACTAGCGGGAGAAGAGAGACCCAGTACTTC.

This clonotype was counted many times. The chain recombines TRBV12-3 or TRBV12-4 with TRBJ2-2; 8 bases line up with TRBD1. This CDR3 is built from 17 residues. J lost 7 bases, V lost 4 bases, and 14 bases had no gene match. Here the CDR3 DNA reads TGTGCCAGCAGTTCCGACCTCAGGGGGCGCCAAGGCGGGGAGCTGTTTTTT. Translated, it gives CASSSDLRGRQGGELFF.

This clonotype was recorded at least ten times. The chain couples TRBV28 to TRBJ1-5; D is ambiguous. This CDR3 region has 13 residues. Germline V gives CDR1 MDHEN, CDR2 SYDVKM. V was clipped by 6 bases and J by 1 base, with 7 bases between them. This chain's CDR3 is CASRFRSNQPQHF. The CDR3 DNA sequence: TGTGCCAGCAGATTCAGGAGCAATCAGCCCCAGCATTTT. Full variable domain (missing parts from reference TRBV28 and TRBJ1-5): DVKVTQSSRYLVKRTGEKVFLECVQDMDHENMFWYRQDPGLGLRLIYFSYDVKMKEKGDIPEGYSVSREKKERFSLILESASTNQTSMYLCASRFRSNQPQHFGDGTRLSIL.

J is TRBJ1-3 and V is TRBV9; D might be TRBD1 (6 bases). Germline loops: CDR1 SGDLS, CDR2 YYNGEE. This CDR3 region has 15 residues. Trimming cost V 3 bases and J 1 base, with 11 bases left between them. This chain's CDR3 is CASSGGQPSGNTIYF. The CDR3, as DNA: TGTGCCAGCAGCGGAGGACAGCCATCTGGAAACACCATATATTTT.

The genes are TRBV20-1 and TRBJ2-3, with a possible D match to TRBD1 (6 bases). Trimming shortened V by 2 bases and J by 0 bases, and 15 bases separated the two germline ends. Germline V CDR1 and CDR2: DFQATT, SNEGSKA (reference sequence). This CDR3 spans 16 amino acids. The CDR3 here is CSARNLPGHSTDTQYF. The CDR3 bases are TGCAGTGCTAGAAATTTACCGGGACACAGCACAGATACGCAGTATTTT.

Many counts were recorded for this clonotype. The V call is TRBV4-3, the J call TRBJ2-1; D is uncertain. Germline V lookup: CDR1 LGHNA, CDR2 YSLEER. V lost 0 bases and J lost 2, with 8 bases in between. This CDR3 has 15 amino acids. This chain's CDR3 is CASSQEQTAYNEQFF. The CDR3 region has the DNA TGCGCCAGCAGCCAAGAACAAACGGCCTACAATGAGCAGTTCTTC.

This clonotype showed up just a few times. This chain connects TRBV28 to TRBJ1-3; D uncertain. Per germline, CDR1 MDHEN and CDR2 SYDVKM. The CDR3 contains 15 residues. Trimming shortened V by 3 bases and J by 0 bases, and 9 bases separated the two germline ends. Here the CDR3 reads CASSLGGTSGNTIYF. CDR3 DNA: TGTGCCAGCAGTTTGGGCGGAACCTCTGGAAACACCATATATTTT. Complete variable domain (other parts from reference TRBV28 and TRBJ1-3): DVKVTQSSRYLVKRTGEKVFLECVQDMDHENMFWYRQDPGLGLRLIYFSYDVKMKEKGDIPEGYSVSREKKERFSLILESASTNQTSMYLCASSLGGTSGNTIYFGEGSWLTVV.